Shown below are 31 T cell receptor beta chains from a single sample sequenced in a study of OX40 agonist ivuxolimab in advanced cancers. TCRdb's copy holds only in-frame clones and misses some; the assay was immunoSEQ multiplex PCR. The sample has 16,000 or so clones, 86% seen once; the top ten hold 3% to 4%. Sequencing was performed on CD4+ or CD8+ T cells sorted from blood, taken in a trial of the OX40 agonist ivuxolimab. The receptors were sampled from an adult with an advanced solid tumor such as melanoma, head and neck, liver or kidney cancer.

The rearrangement joins TRBV19 to TRBJ1-2; 8 nucleotides align to TRBD1. CDR1 and CDR2 (germline): LNHDA, SQIVND (reference sequence). Trimming at V came to 3 bases and at J to 5 bases, leaving 5 bases not matched to a gene. The CDR3 runs 14 residues. The CDR3 DNA reads TGTGCCAGTAGTATTTCCCAGGGGGCGTATGGCTACACCTTC. Protein sequence: CASSISQGAYGYTF.

The gene calls are TRBV19 and TRBJ2-3; no clear D gene. Germline CDR1 and CDR2: LNHDA and SQIVND (reference sequence). CDR3 size: 16 residues. Trimming removed 3 bases from V and 2 bases from J, with 15 bases in between. The CDR3 loop reads CASSIGGRGYTDTQYF. The CDR3, as DNA: TGTGCCAGTAGTATTGGTGGTCGAGGATACACAGATACGCAGTATTTT.

The chain is built from TRBV6-5 and TRBJ2-5, with a tentative D call TRBD2 (6 bases). The end of the DNA is better explained by TRBJ2-7, so the J call may be wrong. Germline V CDR1 and CDR2: MNHEY, SVGAGI. The CDR3 consists of 13 residues. The CDR3 reads CASTPGLSYEQYF. CDR3 nucleotide sequence: TGTGCCAGCACCCCGGGACTGAGTTACGAGCAGTACTTC.

The CDR3 nucleotides are TGCAGTGCTGGGGCCCGAAAGGCCCAGCATTTT. It codes for CSAGARKAQHF. V is TRBV20-1 and J is TRBJ1-5, with D possibly being TRBD1 (5 bases). The germline V gene encodes CDR1 DFQATT and CDR2 SNEGSKA (reference sequence). Trimming removed 5 bases at V and 11 bases at J, with 13 bases between. This CDR3 is 11 amino acids long.

The J gene is TRBJ1-5, the V gene TRBV11-2; 8 positions match TRBD1. This CDR3 has 15 residues. Trimming took 5 bases from V and 3 from J; bases not matched to a gene: 6. Germline lookup yields CDR1 SGHAT and CDR2 FQNNGV. The CDR3 is CASSTTTGDNQPQHF. The CDR3 nucleotides read TGTGCCAGCAGCACCACGACAGGGGACAATCAGCCCCAGCATTTT.

The J gene is TRBJ2-1, the V gene TRBV9; 8 positions match TRBD2. The CDR3 totals 17 residues. J lost 2 bases, V lost 1 base, and 8 bases had no gene match. Germline V CDR1 and CDR2: SGDLS, YYNGEE. The CDR3 loop reads CASSVYDELAAYNEQFF. The CDR3 nucleotides are TGTGCCAGCAGCGTATATGATGAACTAGCGGCCTACAATGAGCAGTTCTTC. Combining the CDR3 with reference TRBV9 and TRBJ2-1 gives the whole variable domain DSGVTQTPKHLITATGQRVTLRCSPRSGDLSVYWYQQSLDQGLQFLIQYYNGEERAKGNILERFSAQQFPDLHSELNLSSLELGDSALYFCASSVYDELAAYNEQFFGPGTRLTVL.

The chain recombines TRBV19 with TRBJ2-2; 7 bases agree with TRBD1. J lost 7 bases, V lost 0 bases, and 5 bases had no gene match. This CDR3 contains 15 residues. Germline V gene lookup returns CDR1 LNHDA and CDR2 SQIVND (reference sequence). CDR3 region: CASSIDPQGDGELFF. In DNA, the CDR3 is TGTGCCAGTAGTATAGATCCCCAGGGGGACGGGGAGCTGTTTTTT.

The V call is TRBV11-2, the J call TRBJ2-7; TRBD2 is a possible D gene (7 bases). Trimming took off 4 bases at V and 3 bases at J, with 16 bases between the two ends. CDR1 is SGHAT and CDR2 is FQNNGV in the germline V gene. The CDR3 has 15 residues. CDR3 in DNA: TGTGCCAGCAGCTCCCAACAGGGAGGGGTCTACGAGCAGTACTTC. Amino acids: CASSSQQGGVYEQYF.

This sequence joins TRBV29-1 and TRBJ2-6; D not certain. V was pared by 5 bases and J by 1 base, with 3 bases between. Germline CDR1 is SQVTM and CDR2 is ANQGSEA. This CDR3 region has 12 residues. The CDR3 loop reads CSVSSGANVLTF. For the CDR3, the DNA is TGCAGCGTTTCGTCTGGGGCCAACGTCCTGACTTTC.

This rearrangement joins TRBV6-5 to TRBJ1-6; TRBD1 aligns across 7 bases. Germline loops: CDR1 MNHEY, CDR2 SVGAGI. The CDR3 has 14 amino acids. The J segment lost 9 bases and the V segment lost 6 bases, leaving 8 bases of the junction unmatched. The CDR3 loop reads CASSVRDRRSPLHF. As DNA, the CDR3 is TGTGCCAGCAGCGTCCGGGACAGACGTTCACCCCTCCACTTT.

The J gene is TRBJ2-7, the V gene TRBV7-8; D is unresolved. CDR3 length equals 13 residues. The V gene lost 10 bases and the J gene lost 3 bases, with 16 bases spanning the gap. Per the germline V gene, CDR1 is SGHVS and CDR2 is FQNEAQ. The CDR3 DNA reads TGTGCCACGAAGAAGGCAGACGGCTACGAGCAGTACTTC. Translating gives CATKKADGYEQYF.

CDR3 in DNA: TGTGCCTGGGGGGGACAACCGAACACCGGGGAGCTGTTTTTT. Its protein is CAWGGQPNTGELFF. This chain joins TRBV30 and TRBJ2-2, with D possibly matching TRBD1 (6 bases). Trimming pared 5 bases from V and 0 bases from J, leaving 10 bases between. The germline V gene has CDR1 GTSNPN and CDR2 SVGIG (reference sequence). This CDR3 comprises 14 residues.

This chain joins TRBV19 and TRBJ2-6; D tentatively fits TRBD1 or TRBD2 (5 bases each). The V end was cut by 3 bases, the J end by 2 bases, with 11 bases between. CDR1 is LNHDA, CDR2 SQIVND, per germline (reference sequence). There are 16 residues in the CDR3. The CDR3 loop is CASSMGRSAGANVLTF. The CDR3 DNA is TGTGCCAGTAGTATGGGACGGTCTGCTGGGGCCAACGTCCTGACTTTC. Complete variable domain (other parts from reference TRBV19 and TRBJ2-6): DGGITQSPKYLFRKEGQNVTLSCEQNLNHDAMYWYRQDPGQGLRLIYYSQIVNDFQKGDIAEGYSVSREKKESFPLTVTSAQKNPTAFYLCASSMGRSAGANVLTFGAGSRLTVL.

This clone was counted a single time. This chain joins TRBV4-2 and TRBJ2-3; the D gene is possibly TRBD2 (5 bases). Trimming removed 0 bases at V and 1 base at J, with 8 bases between. CDR3 length equals 15 residues. CDR1 is LGHNA, CDR2 YNFKEQ, per germline. The CDR3 protein is CASSQDQRRTDTQYF. The CDR3 coding sequence is TGTGCCAGCAGCCAAGACCAGCGGCGCACAGATACGCAGTATTTT.

This chain joins TRBV28 and TRBJ2-1, with a weak D call TRBD1 (6 bases). V lost 5 bases, J lost 0 bases, and 11 bases lay in between. The CDR3 is 15 amino acids. CDR1 and CDR2 from the germline V gene are MDHEN and SYDVKM. The CDR3 loop is CASSQTGFSYNEQFF. The CDR3 bases are TGTGCCAGCAGTCAGACAGGATTCTCCTACAATGAGCAGTTCTTC.

This clone was detected a few times. The V call is TRBV25-1, the J call TRBJ2-7; D gene unclear. The CDR3 has 11 residues. Trimming pared 5 bases from V and 4 bases from J, leaving 6 bases between. Germline CDR1 and CDR2: MGHDK and SYGVNS. DNA for the CDR3: TGTGCCAGCAGTCAAACTTACGAGCAGTACTTC. This encodes CASSQTYEQYF.

The chain combines TRBV14 with TRBJ2-1; 7 bases agree with TRBD2. Germline V gives CDR1 SGHDN, CDR2 FVKESK. V was pared by 1 base and J by 4 bases, with 7 bases of the junction left unmatched. The length of the CDR3 is 16 residues. The CDR3 DNA is TGTGCCAGCAGCCAAGTTGGCGCGGGAGCATACAATGAGCAGTTCTTC. The encoded protein is CASSQVGAGAYNEQFF.

The CDR3 nucleotides are TGTGCCAGCAGCTTACAGCCTAGTTCCTACGAGCAGTACTTC. Translating gives CASSLQPSSYEQYF. The chain links TRBV11-3 to TRBJ2-5, with unresolved D. Near its end, the DNA agrees better with TRBJ2-7, so the J call may be wrong. The germline CDR1 and CDR2 sequences are SGHNT and YENEEA. CDR3 length equals 14 residues.

The genes are TRBV19 and TRBJ2-1; D gene unclear. V was trimmed by 5 bases and J by 0 bases, leaving 17 bases between them. The CDR3 spans 17 residues. Germline lookup yields CDR1 LNHDA and CDR2 SQIVND (reference sequence). CDR3 sequence (DNA): TGTGCCAGTAGTCGGGCGTTGGGCGGTAGCTCCTACAATGAGCAGTTCTTC. Translating gives CASSRALGGSSYNEQFF. Full variable domain (missing parts from reference TRBV19 and TRBJ2-1): DGGITQSPKYLFRKEGQNVTLSCEQNLNHDAMYWYRQDPGQGLRLIYYSQIVNDFQKGDIAEGYSVSREKKESFPLTVTSAQKNPTAFYLCASSRALGGSSYNEQFFGPGTRLTVL.

The V gene is TRBV28, the J gene TRBJ2-7; D might be TRBD2 (5 bases). Germline values: CDR1 MDHEN, CDR2 SYDVKM. The V end lost 2 bases, the J end lost 2 bases, and 7 bases lay between the germline ends. The CDR3 totals 13 residues. The CDR3 DNA reads TGTGCCAGCAGTTTAGGGAGTCCCTACGAGCAGTACTTC. This sequence encodes CASSLGSPYEQYF.

The rearrangement links TRBV27 to TRBJ2-3; possibly TRBD2 for D (6 bases). The germline V gene has CDR1 MNHEY and CDR2 SMNVEV (reference sequence). The CDR3 covers 16 residues. Trimming cost V 6 bases and J 0 bases, with 16 bases left between them. DNA for the CDR3: TGTGCCAGCAGCTCCCCGTCTAGCGCGAGCACAGATACGCAGTATTTT. Translation: CASSSPSSASTDTQYF.

This clone was detected a few times. The V call is TRBV18, the J call TRBJ2-3, with a tentative D call TRBD2 (6 bases). V was trimmed by 1 base and J by 6 bases, leaving 11 bases between them. In germline, CDR1 is KGHSH, CDR2 LQKENI. The CDR3 is made up of 14 amino acids. The CDR3 DNA sequence: TGTGCCAGCTCACCACAGGCGGGACGGGATACGCAGTATTTT. Its translation is CASSPQAGRDTQYF.

J is TRBJ2-7 and V is TRBV5-4, with 9 bases fitting TRBD1. Germline CDR1 SGHNT, CDR2 YYREEE (reference sequence). Trimming at V came to 4 bases and at J to 5 bases, leaving 13 bases not matched to a gene. The CDR3 covers 16 residues. The chain's CDR3 is CASSPTPGQGRDEQYF. CDR3 nucleotide sequence: TGTGCCAGCAGCCCTACTCCGGGACAGGGCAGGGACGAGCAGTACTTC.

This chain joins TRBV7-2 and TRBJ2-2; D is undetermined. The CDR3 covers 12 residues. V was clipped by 5 bases and J by 7 bases, with 8 bases between them. CDR1 SGHTA and CDR2 FQGNSA come from the germline V gene. The CDR3 is CASSPVLGELFF. CDR3 bases: TGTGCCAGCAGCCCCGTACTCGGGGAGCTGTTTTTT.

The chain links TRBV4-3 to TRBJ2-7, with TRBD2 identical over 10 bases. This CDR3 is built from 16 residues. Trimming removed 0 bases from V and 3 bases from J; junction bases left unmatched: 5. Germline lookup yields CDR1 LGHNA and CDR2 YSLEER. In DNA form, the CDR3 reads TGCGCCAGCAGCCAAGATCCGGCTAGCGGGAGCTACGAGCAGTACTTC. Its translation is CASSQDPASGSYEQYF.

V usage is TRBV7-8 and J usage is TRBJ2-3; D is unresolved. This CDR3 has 14 residues. The germline V and J ends were trimmed by 6 bases and 6 bases, with 16 bases remaining between them. The V gene's germline CDR1 is SGHVS and CDR2 FQNEAQ. CDR3 nucleotide sequence: TGTGCCAGCAGGGGCCCGGGCCCAAGGGATACGCAGTATTTT. Translation gives CASRGPGPRDTQYF.

The chain couples TRBV10-3 to TRBJ1-1, with D tentatively TRBD1 (6 bases). The CDR3 runs 11 residues. Germline V gene data show CDR1 as ENHRY and CDR2 as SYGVKD. V was clipped by 6 bases and J by 8 bases, with 10 bases between them. The CDR3 nucleotides are TGTGCCATCAGCGCCGGGACAGAAGCTTTCTTT. Translation gives CAISAGTEAFF.

CDR3 sequence (DNA): TGTGCCAGCTTTGGCCCGGGACAGGGGGGCGAGCAGTACTTC. Protein product: CASFGPGQGGEQYF. V and J are TRBV28 and TRBJ2-7, with TRBD1 identical over 11 bases. The CDR3 is 14 amino acids. The junction had 9 bases not matched to a gene; V was cut back by 8 bases and J by 6 bases. CDR1 is MDHEN and CDR2 is SYDVKM in the germline V gene.

The chain uses TRBV5-8 and TRBJ2-4; D not resolved. The CDR3 has 15 residues. Germline V CDR1 and CDR2: SGHTS, YDEGEE. Trimming took 10 bases from V and 1 from J, leaving 18 bases between them. CDR3 coding DNA: TGTGCCGCCAGCTTCGATGGGGTGGCCAAAAACATTCAGTACTTC. Translating gives CAASFDGVAKNIQYF.

The J gene is TRBJ2-3, the V gene TRBV7-2, with D hard to call. Trimming removed 4 bases at V and 3 bases at J, with 14 bases between. CDR1 is SGHTA and CDR2 is FQGNSA in the germline V gene. This CDR3 is built from 15 residues. The CDR3, as DNA: TGTGCCAGCAGCTCCCCCGAAGCGTGGACAGATACGCAGTATTTT. Its protein product is CASSSPEAWTDTQYF.

This chain links TRBV18 with TRBJ2-2; D ambiguous. Trimming left V 4 bases short and J 1 base short, with 10 bases between. In germline, CDR1 is KGHSH, CDR2 LQKENI. This CDR3 is built from 15 residues. The CDR3 here is CASSLMERNTGELFF. The CDR3 DNA reads TGTGCCAGCTCACTGATGGAACGGAACACCGGGGAGCTGTTTTTT.